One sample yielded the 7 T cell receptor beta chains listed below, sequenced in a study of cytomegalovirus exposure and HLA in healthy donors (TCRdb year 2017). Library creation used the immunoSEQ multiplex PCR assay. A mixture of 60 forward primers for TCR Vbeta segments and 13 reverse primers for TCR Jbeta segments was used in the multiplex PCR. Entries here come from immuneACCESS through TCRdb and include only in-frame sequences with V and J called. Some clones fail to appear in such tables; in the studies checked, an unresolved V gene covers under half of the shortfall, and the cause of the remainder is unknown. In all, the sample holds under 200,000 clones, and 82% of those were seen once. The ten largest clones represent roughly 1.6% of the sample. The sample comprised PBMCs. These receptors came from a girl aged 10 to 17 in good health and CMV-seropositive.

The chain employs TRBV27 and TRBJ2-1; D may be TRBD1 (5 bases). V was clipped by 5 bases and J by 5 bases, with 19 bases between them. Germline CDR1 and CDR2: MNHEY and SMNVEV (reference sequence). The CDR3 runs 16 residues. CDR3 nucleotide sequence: TGTGCCAGCAGTCCATCCAGGGTCCCCTCTCACAATGAGCAGTTCTTC. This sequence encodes CASSPSRVPSHNEQFF.

CDR3 nucleotide sequence: TGTGCCACCCGGCGGGGGGCTCGGCAGCCCCAGCATTTT. Encoded protein: CATRRGARQPQHF. The J gene is TRBJ1-5, the V gene TRBV6-5, with D possibly TRBD1 on 6 matching bases. V gave up 10 bases and J gave up 7 bases, with 17 bases separating them. The V gene's germline CDR1 is MNHEY and CDR2 SVGAGI. CDR3 length: 13 amino acids.

The CDR3 DNA reads as TGCAGTTCCAGACAGGACTATGGCTACACCTTC. This encodes CSSRQDYGYTF. V usage is TRBV20-1 and J usage is TRBJ1-2; D is possibly TRBD1 (6 bases). Trimming stripped 8 bases from V and 3 bases from J, with 10 bases between. The germline V gene has CDR1 DFQATT and CDR2 SNEGSKA (reference sequence). This CDR3 region has 11 residues.

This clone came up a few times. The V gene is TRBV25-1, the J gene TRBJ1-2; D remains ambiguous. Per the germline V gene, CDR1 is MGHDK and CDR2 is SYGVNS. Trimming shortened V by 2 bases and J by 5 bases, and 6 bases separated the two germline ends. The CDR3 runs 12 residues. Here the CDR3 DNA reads TGTGCCAGCAGTGAACCCCCGTATGGCTACACCTTC. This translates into CASSEPPYGYTF.

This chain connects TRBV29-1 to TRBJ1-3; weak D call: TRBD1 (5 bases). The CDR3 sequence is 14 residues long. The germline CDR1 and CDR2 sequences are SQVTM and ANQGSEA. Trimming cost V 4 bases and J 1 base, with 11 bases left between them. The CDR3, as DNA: TGCAGCGTTGCGTCGGGGGGATCTGGAAACACCATATATTTT. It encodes CSVASGGSGNTIYF. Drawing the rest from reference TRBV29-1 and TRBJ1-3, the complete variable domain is SAVISQKPSRDICQRGTSLTIQCQVDSQVTMMFWYRQQPGQSLTLIATANQGSEATYESGFVIDKFPISRPNLTFSTLTVSNMSPEDSSIYLCSVASGGSGNTIYFGEGSWLTVV.

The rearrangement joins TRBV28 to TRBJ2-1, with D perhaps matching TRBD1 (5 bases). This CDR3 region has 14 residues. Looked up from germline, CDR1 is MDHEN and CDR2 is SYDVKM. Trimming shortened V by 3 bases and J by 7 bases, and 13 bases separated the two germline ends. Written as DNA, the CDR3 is TGTGCCAGCAGTTTCCAGGGAACGAAAAATGAGCAGTTCTTC. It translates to CASSFQGTKNEQFF.

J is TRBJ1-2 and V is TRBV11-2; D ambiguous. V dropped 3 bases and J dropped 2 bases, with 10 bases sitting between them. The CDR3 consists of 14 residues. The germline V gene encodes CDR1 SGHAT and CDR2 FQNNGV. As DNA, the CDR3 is TGTGCCAGCAGCTTCTCGGGCGGGAACTATGGCTACACCTTC. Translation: CASSFSGGNYGYTF. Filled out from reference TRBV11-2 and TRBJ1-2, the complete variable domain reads EAGVAQSPRYKIIEKRQSVAFWCNPISGHATLYWYQQILGQGPKLLIQFQNNGVVDDSQLPKDRFSAERLKGVDSTLKIQPAKLEDSAVYLCASSFSGGNYGYTFGSGTRLTVV.